A selection of T cell receptor beta chains follows, all from one sample in a study of Graves' ophthalmopathy and Graves' hyperthyroidism. Each CDR3 protein is one row after TCRdb ran MiXCR on the multiplex PCR reads. Of hundreds of thousands of distinct CDR3 sequences in the sample, around a fifth were seen once. Sequencing used peripheral blood. The origin of the receptors is a woman younger than 30 with stable Graves' hyperthyroidism. The CDR3 runs from the conserved cysteine through the conserved F or W. The D gene is left open where the match is weak. The size entry is marked missing in some rows and otherwise reads once, few, many or a size class.

CDR3: CSVVPGNTEAFF
DNA: TGCAGCGTTGTCCCGGGGAACACTGAAGCTTTCTTT
J: TRBJ1-1
V: TRBV29-1
D: .
size: many

CDR3: CASSAGPVNYGYTF
DNA: TGTGCCAGCAGTGCAGGGCCCGTAAACTATGGCTACACCTTC
J: TRBJ1-2
V: TRBV2
D: .
size: few

CDR3: CASSSGASSYNSPLHF
DNA: TGCGCCAGCAGCTCAGGCGCCAGCTCCTATAATTCACCCCTCCACTTT
J: TRBJ1-6
V: TRBV5-1
D: .
size: many

CDR3: CAISEIRQTGELFF
DNA: TGTGCCATCAGTGAGATCAGACAGACCGGGGAGCTGTTTTTT
J: TRBJ2-2
V: TRBV10-3
D: .
size: .

CDR3: CASSPVAGASSYEQYF
DNA: TGTGCCAGCTCCCCCGTAGCGGGAGCAAGCTCCTACGAGCAGTACTTC
J: TRBJ2-7
V: TRBV18
D: TRBD2
size: .

CDR3: CAISEDWASRRGAYEQYF
DNA: TGTGCCATCAGTGAAGATTGGGCTAGCAGGAGGGGTGCCTACGAGCAGTACTTC
J: TRBJ2-7
V: TRBV10-3
D: .
size: many

CDR3: CASSVRPGHLGEETQYF
DNA: TGCGCCAGCAGCGTCCGCCCGGGACACCTAGGGGAAGAGACCCAGTACTTC
J: TRBJ2-5
V: TRBV5-1
D: .
size: many

CDR3: CSAPGDYEQYF
DNA: TGCAGTGCCCCCGGCGACTACGAGCAGTACTTC
J: TRBJ2-7
V: TRBV20-1
D: .
size: many

CDR3: CSVEVGRPYEQYF
DNA: TGCAGCGTTGAAGTCGGGAGGCCCTACGAGCAGTACTTC
J: TRBJ2-7
V: TRBV29-1
D: TRBD2
size: many

CDR3: CASRSAMEGGYTF
DNA: TGTGCCAGCCGAAGCGCCATGGAAGGTGGCTACACCTTC
J: TRBJ1-2
V: TRBV6-1
D: .
size: few

CDR3: CSVVKDTEAFF
DNA: TGCAGCGTTGTCAAAGACACTGAAGCTTTCTTT
J: TRBJ1-1
V: TRBV29-1
D: .
size: many

CDR3: CAISGRDSNTETQYF
DNA: TGTGCCATCAGTGGACGGGACAGCAATACGGAGACCCAGTACTTC
J: TRBJ2-5
V: TRBV10-3
D: TRBD1
size: many

CDR3: CASRRPDGTEAFF
DNA: TGTGCCAGCAGGAGACCCGATGGGACTGAAGCTTTCTTT
J: TRBJ1-1
V: TRBV27
D: .
size: .

CDR3: CASGLAEGHPTGEYQETQYF
DNA: TGTGCTAGTGGTTTGGCGGAGGGCCATCCCACAGGGGAGTACCAAGAGACCCAGTACTTC
J: TRBJ2-5
V: TRBV12-5
D: .
size: many

CDR3: CASSQFPTGPYRYGYTF
DNA: TGCGCCAGCAGCCAGTTTCCGACAGGTCCCTATAGGTATGGCTACACCTTC
J: TRBJ1-2
V: TRBV4-1
D: .
size: few

CDR3: CASSLVGLAGGGNTGELFF
DNA: TGTGCCAGCAGCTTAGTCGGACTAGCGGGAGGAGGGAACACCGGGGAGCTGTTTTTT
J: TRBJ2-2
V: TRBV11-3
D: TRBD2
size: many

CDR3: CASSLVRLAGGPLETQYF
DNA: TGTGCCAGCAGCTTAGTCCGGCTAGCGGGAGGGCCATTGGAGACCCAGTACTTC
J: TRBJ2-5
V: TRBV11-2
D: TRBD2
size: many

CDR3: CASSLGVRRETQYF
DNA: TGTGCCAGCAGCTTAGGAGTTCGCCGAGAGACCCAGTACTTC
J: TRBJ2-5
V: TRBV11-1
D: .
size: .

CDR3: CASSQGTGGFSKNIKYF
DNA: TGTGCCAGCAGCCAGGGGACAGGGGGATTTAGCAAAAACATTAAGTACTTC
J: TRBJ2-4
V: TRBV11-2
D: TRBD1
size: .

CDR3: CSAARGNTGELFF
DNA: TGCAGTGCCGCTAGGGGGAACACCGGGGAGCTGTTTTTT
J: TRBJ2-2
V: TRBV20-1
D: .
size: many

CDR3: CASSLHSAYGYTF
DNA: TGCGCCAGCAGCCTCCACTCAGCCTATGGCTACACCTTC
J: TRBJ1-2
V: TRBV5-1
D: .
size: few

CDR3: CASSSKPGTGGGGSTEAFF
DNA: TGTGCCAGCAGCTCAAAGCCGGGGACAGGGGGCGGTGGGAGCACTGAAGCTTTCTTT
J: TRBJ1-1
V: TRBV7-1
D: TRBD1
size: .

CDR3: CSAWGDTQYF
DNA: TGCAGTGCTTGGGGGGACACTCAGTACTTC
J: TRBJ2-4
V: TRBV20-1
D: .
size: many

CDR3: CSASRGRLEETQYF
DNA: TGCAGTGCTAGCAGGGGACGGCTGGAAGAGACCCAGTACTTC
J: TRBJ2-5
V: TRBV20-1
D: .
size: many

CDR3: CASSPTGWGRKMSYEQYF
DNA: TGTGCCAGCAGCCCAACCGGGTGGGGGAGGAAAATGTCCTACGAGCAGTACTTC
J: TRBJ2-7
V: TRBV13
D: .
size: many

CDR3: CASRRGLSGGTREQYF
DNA: TGTGCCAGCAGACGGGGGCTTAGCGGAGGGACGCGGGAGCAGTACTTC
J: TRBJ2-7
V: TRBV6-1
D: .
size: .

CDR3: CASSFDSASFSYEQYF
DNA: TGCGCCAGCAGCTTTGACTCAGCCTCCTTCTCCTACGAGCAGTACTTC
J: TRBJ2-7
V: TRBV5-1
D: .
size: many

CDR3: CASSLSGGAAYEQYF
DNA: TGTGCCAGCAGCCTCAGCGGGGGGGCAGCCTACGAGCAGTACTTC
J: TRBJ2-7
V: TRBV7-2
D: TRBD2
size: .

CDR3: CASSFGTSGIYEQYF
DNA: TGCGCCAGCAGCTTCGGGACTAGCGGGATCTACGAGCAGTACTTC
J: TRBJ2-7
V: TRBV5-1
D: TRBD2
size: many

CDR3: CASSPRTARIYGYTF
DNA: TGTGCCAGCAGTCCACGGACGGCCCGAATCTATGGCTACACCTTC
J: TRBJ1-2
V: TRBV12-3/TRBV12-4
D: .
size: many

CDR3: CASSYSKADGYTF
DNA: TGTGCCAGCAGTTACTCGAAGGCCGATGGCTACACCTTC
J: TRBJ1-2
V: TRBV6-5
D: .
size: .

CDR3: CASSDSGGGSTDTQYF
DNA: TGTGCCAGCAGTGACTCTGGCGGGGGAAGCACAGATACGCAGTATTTT
J: TRBJ2-3
V: TRBV6-4
D: TRBD2
size: many

CDR3: CATSDGDSFYGYTF
DNA: TGTGCCACCAGTGATGGGGACAGCTTCTATGGCTACACCTTC
J: TRBJ1-2
V: TRBV24-1
D: TRBD1
size: .

CDR3: CASSVGAALEGEQYF
DNA: TGTGCCAGCAGCGTAGGGGCGGCCCTCGAAGGGGAGCAGTACTTC
J: TRBJ2-7
V: TRBV9
D: .
size: many

CDR3: CASSKAGRGTEVVYGYTF
DNA: TGTGCCAGCAGCAAAGCGGGGAGGGGTACGGAGGTCGTCTATGGCTACACCTTC
J: TRBJ1-2
V: TRBV28
D: .
size: .

CDR3: CAGSDRAMNTEAFF
DNA: TGTGCCGGATCGGACAGAGCGATGAACACTGAAGCTTTCTTT
J: TRBJ1-1
V: TRBV7-9
D: .
size: many

CDR3: CASSRTGKLYNEQFF
DNA: TGTGCCAGCAGCCGGACAGGAAAGTTGTACAATGAGCAGTTCTTC
J: TRBJ2-1
V: TRBV6-2/TRBV6-3
D: TRBD1
size: .

CDR3: CASSTGQGGEAFF
DNA: TGTGCCAGTAGTACAGGACAGGGGGGTGAAGCTTTCTTT
J: TRBJ1-1
V: TRBV19
D: TRBD1
size: many

CDR3: CSVGLNTEAFF
DNA: TGCAGCGTAGGGTTGAACACTGAAGCTTTCTTT
J: TRBJ1-1
V: TRBV20-1
D: .
size: many